This is a list of T cell receptor beta chains from one sample in a study of control samples from healthy donors and cancer patients. Sequenced by immunoSEQ multiplex PCR; TCRdb stores in-frame clones only, minus some. The table has almost 85,000 clones, roughly 84% seen once. Source material: PBMCs. These receptors came from a man in his 60s with head and neck cancer. The conserved cysteine and the conserved F or W are not part of the CDR3 here.

CDR3,J,V,length
ASSLGTSGIYTQY,TRBJ2-3,TRBV7-2,13
ASSQGGGGSGNTIY,TRBJ1-3,TRBV3-1/TRBV3-2,14
ASSLGLAGVNEQF,TRBJ2-1,TRBV3-1/TRBV3-2,13
ASSPGQGAYEQY,TRBJ2-7,TRBV19,12
ASKPGQINQPQH,TRBJ1-5,TRBV2,12
ASSDGDRGLWTEAF,TRBJ1-1,TRBV5-1,14
ASSVTSGINEQF,TRBJ2-1,TRBV5-4,12
SASETIHSWTKAF,TRBJ1-1,TRBV20-1,13
ASSSGLAQETQY,TRBJ2-5,TRBV5-8,12
ASSLALSLGEQF,TRBJ2-1,TRBV7-2,12
ASSSGTGGDTQY,TRBJ2-3,TRBV5-4,12
ASSERDFWLRSYVLT,TRBJ2-6,TRBV6-1,15
ATRQGRRYQPQH,TRBJ1-5,TRBV19,12
ASSPTYRPSGNTIY,TRBJ1-3,TRBV5-5,14
ASSHGTEAF,TRBJ1-1,TRBV12-3/TRBV12-4,9
ASSLGQAGNTIY,TRBJ1-3,TRBV5-1,12
ASSLSGARSSYNSPLH,TRBJ1-6,TRBV27,16
ASSYQGPTYEQY,TRBJ2-7,TRBV7-9,12
ASRHSRGGGSSYEQY,TRBJ2-7,TRBV27,15
ASSLGTGGNYGYT,TRBJ1-2,TRBV7-9,13